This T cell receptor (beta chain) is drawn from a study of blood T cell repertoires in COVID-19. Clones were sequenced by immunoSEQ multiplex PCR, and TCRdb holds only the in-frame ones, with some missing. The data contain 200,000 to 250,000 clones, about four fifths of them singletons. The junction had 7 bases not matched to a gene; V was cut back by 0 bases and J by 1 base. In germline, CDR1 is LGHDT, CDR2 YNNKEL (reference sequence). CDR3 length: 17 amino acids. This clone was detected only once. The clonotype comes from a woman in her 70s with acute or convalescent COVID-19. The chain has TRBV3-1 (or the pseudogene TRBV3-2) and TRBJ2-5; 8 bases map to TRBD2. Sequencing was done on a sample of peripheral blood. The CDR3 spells CASSQDPGGGTQETQYF. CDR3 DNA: TGTGCCAGCAGCCAAGATCCCGGCGGGGGGACCCAAGAGACCCAGTACTTC.